The 10 T cell receptor beta chains reported below all come from one sample, sequenced in a study of Graves' ophthalmopathy and Graves' hyperthyroidism. Investigators amplified TCR beta CDR3 regions from RNA transcripts. The workflow started with a first-round RT-PCR run with HTBI primers and then moved on to a second-round multiplex PCR. TCRdb independently ran MiXCR on the multiplex PCR reads; one entry per CDR3 protein. Here the sample spans about 1.2 million distinct CDR3 sequences, about 40% being singletons. What was sequenced was peripheral blood or thyroid tissue (not recorded which). These receptors came from an adult man with Graves' hyperthyroidism.

This clonotype was counted a few times. The V gene is TRBV6-2 or TRBV6-3, the J gene TRBJ1-5, with D tentatively TRBD1 (6 bases). Germline CDR1 and CDR2: MNHEY and SVGEGT. The V end was cut by 6 bases, the J end by 2 bases, with 14 bases between. The CDR3 covers 15 residues. This chain's CDR3 is CASRGTGIGNQPQHF. CDR3 in DNA: TGTGCCAGCAGGGGAACAGGGATTGGCAATCAGCCCCAGCATTTT.

As regards this clonotype: The junction and the germline gene differ at one end; a read error may be behind it. The J gene is TRBJ1-6, the V gene TRBV10-3; D ambiguous. The germline V gene has CDR1 ENHRY and CDR2 SYGVKD. The CDR3 length is 13 residues. CDR3 protein: CASSLWANSPLHF. CDR3 bases: TGTGCCAGCAGTTTATGGGCAAATTCACCCCTCCACTTT.

This clonotype was detected only a few times. The chain uses TRBV6-2 or TRBV6-3 and TRBJ2-5, with D possibly being TRBD2 (5 bases). CDR3 length: 14 amino acids. Germline CDR1 MNHEY, CDR2 SVGEGT. Trimming left V 3 bases short and J 5 bases short, with 13 bases between. CDR3 nucleotides: TGTGCCAGCAGTTATGGTCCGGGGATGGAGACCCAGTACTTC. Protein: CASSYGPGMETQYF.

This clonotype was recorded at least ten times. The chain recombines TRBV7-9 with TRBJ1-1; no definite D call. Germline-derived CDR1 and CDR2 are SEHNR and FQNEAQ (reference sequence). Trimming shortened V by 8 bases and J by 2 bases, and 6 bases separated the two germline ends. CDR3 length: 11 amino acids. The CDR3 DNA follows: TGTGCCAGCTTCGGAAACACTGAAGCTTTCTTT. Its protein is CASFGNTEAFF.

This clonotype was counted at least ten times. The V call is TRBV12-3 or TRBV12-4, the J call TRBJ1-1; D is undetermined. V lost 6 bases and J 1 base, leaving 9 bases between the germline ends. This CDR3 spans 13 amino acids. The DNA for the CDR3 is TGTGCCAGCAGGGGGATCTCGAACACTGAAGCTTTCTTT. This codes for CASRGISNTEAFF.

This clonotype has just a few counts. The chain recombines TRBV11-3 with TRBJ2-7; the D gene could be TRBD1 or TRBD2 (5 bases each). Germline CDR1 SGHNT, CDR2 YENEEA. The CDR3 covers 13 residues. V dropped 5 bases and J dropped 6 bases, with 14 bases sitting between them. The DNA for the CDR3 is TGTGCCAGCAGCCGCATCCCAGGGAGCGAGCAGTACTTC. It translates to CASSRIPGSEQYF.

This clonotype was detected once. The chain carries TRBV20-1 and TRBJ2-7; 8 bases agree with TRBD1. V lost 5 bases to trimming and J lost 2 bases; unmatched junction nucleotides: 5. CDR3 size: 13 residues. Germline lookup yields CDR1 DFQATT and CDR2 SNEGSKA (reference sequence). The CDR3 loop is CSADGTGTYEQYF. The CDR3 bases are TGCAGTGCTGACGGGACAGGCACCTACGAGCAGTACTTC.

This sequence joins TRBV5-1 and TRBJ2-7; 12 bases match TRBD1. The CDR3 sequence is 15 residues long. After removal of 4 bases from V and 3 bases from J, the junction contained 5 bases not matched to a gene. Germline CDR1 reads SGHRS; CDR2 reads YFSETQ. The CDR3 sequence: CASSRGQGAFYEQYF. The CDR3 region has the DNA TGCGCCAGCAGCAGGGGACAGGGGGCCTTCTACGAGCAGTACTTC.

This clonotype has at least ten counts. This chain uses TRBV24-1 with TRBJ1-5, with D unresolved. The CDR3 is made up of 12 amino acids. Germline lookup yields CDR1 KGHDR and CDR2 SFDVKD. The germline V and J ends were trimmed by 12 bases and 4 bases, with 12 bases remaining between them. The CDR3 DNA follows: TGTGCCTCCGCCCAACTGAATCAGCCCCAGCATTTT. It encodes CASAQLNQPQHF.

There are a few counts of this clonotype. J is TRBJ1-1 and V is TRBV20-1; D unresolved. Trimming shortened V by 2 bases and J by 7 bases, and 5 bases separated the two germline ends. This CDR3 has 10 residues. Germline V gene data show CDR1 as DFQATT and CDR2 as SNEGSKA (reference sequence). The CDR3 sequence is CSARSDEAFF. The CDR3 coding sequence is TGCAGTGCTAGATCCGATGAAGCTTTCTTT.